Included here is one T cell receptor (beta chain) sequence, with context. Its cognate antigen is unknown. The sample comes from a study of blood T cells in healthy people across ages. Study background: Template switching captured about one barcoded beta molecule per two T cells. Study conclusions and caveats: CMV status of donors was not determined, possibly confounding expanded clonotype changes.

This CDR3 comprises 13 residues. Germline V CDR1 and CDR2: SEHNR, FQNEAQ (reference sequence). Trimming left V 2 bases short and J 6 bases short, with 10 bases between. Total RNA, at least 5.5 micrograms per sample, was extracted from PBMCs. Next came a second PCR, run for roughly 6 to 11 cycles, which used a sample-barcoded 5' primer along with a J-beta primer mix. Each CDR3 protein is one row after TCRdb ran MiXCR on the 5' RACE reads. The sample lists about 1.6 million distinct CDR3 sequences; approximately 32% were seen once. The sequence derives from a woman younger than 45 in good health. Material: blood. The gene calls are TRBV7-9 and TRBJ1-1; D is uncertain. The CDR3 bases are TGTGCCAGCAGCTTATCGATTACCGCTGAAGCTTTCTTT. Translated, it gives CASSLSITAEAFF.